This TCR beta chain was sequenced for a study of early T cells in non-severe SARS-CoV-2 infection. The protocol attached unique molecular identifiers to individual cDNA molecules. In TCRdb, the 5' RACE reads were re-called with MiXCR into one record per CDR3 protein. The sample yields some 82,000 distinct CDR3 sequences, 9% to 13% seen once. Points from the study as a whole: VDJdb matching favored anti-spike CD8 responses, missing private and CD4 specificities.

Germline V gene sequence: CDR1 SGDLS, CDR2 YYNGEE. This CDR3 comprises 14 residues. Between the trimmed V and J ends, which lost 0 bases and 0 bases, there was a span of 6 bases. The sample holds a few counts of this clonotype. What it binds is unknown. The sequence came from an adult who was a healthcare worker with PCR-confirmed SARS-CoV-2 infection or an uninfected control (not recorded which). The chain has TRBV9 and TRBJ1-1; no definite D call. Input material: whole blood. CDR3 sequence (DNA): TGTGCCAGCAGCGTAGGGGCCATGAACACTGAAGCTTTCTTT. Protein sequence: CASSVGAMNTEAFF.